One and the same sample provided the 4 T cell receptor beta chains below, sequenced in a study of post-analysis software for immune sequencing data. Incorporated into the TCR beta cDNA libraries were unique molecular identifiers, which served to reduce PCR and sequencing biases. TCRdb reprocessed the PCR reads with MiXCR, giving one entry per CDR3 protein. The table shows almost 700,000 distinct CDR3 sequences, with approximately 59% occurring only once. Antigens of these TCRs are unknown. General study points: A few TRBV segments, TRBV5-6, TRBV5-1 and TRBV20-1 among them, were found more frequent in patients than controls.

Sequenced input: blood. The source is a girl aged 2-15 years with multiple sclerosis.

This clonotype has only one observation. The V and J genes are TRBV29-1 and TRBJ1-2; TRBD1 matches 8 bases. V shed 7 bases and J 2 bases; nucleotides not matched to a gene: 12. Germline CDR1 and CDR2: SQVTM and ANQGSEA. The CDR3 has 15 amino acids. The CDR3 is CSARSRQGPNYGYTF. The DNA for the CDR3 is TGCAGCGCCAGATCTAGACAGGGGCCCAACTATGGCTACACCTTC.

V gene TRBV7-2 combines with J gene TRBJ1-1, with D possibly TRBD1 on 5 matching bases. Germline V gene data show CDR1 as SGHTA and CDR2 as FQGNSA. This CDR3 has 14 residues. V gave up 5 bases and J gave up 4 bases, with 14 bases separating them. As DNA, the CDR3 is TGTGCCAGCAGCCGAAGAACGGGGGGCACTGAAGCTTTCTTT. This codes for CASSRRTGGTEAFF.

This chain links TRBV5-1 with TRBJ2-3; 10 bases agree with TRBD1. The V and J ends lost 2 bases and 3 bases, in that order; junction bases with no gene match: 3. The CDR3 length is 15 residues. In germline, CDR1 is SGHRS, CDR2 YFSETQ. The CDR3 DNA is TGCGCCAGCAGCTTTGGGACAGGGGAGACAGATACGCAGTATTTT. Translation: CASSFGTGETDTQYF. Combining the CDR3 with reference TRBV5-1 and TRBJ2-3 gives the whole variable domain KAGVTQTPRYLIKTRGQQVTLSCSPISGHRSVSWYQQTPGQGLQFLFEYFSETQRNKGNFPGRFSGRQFSNSRSEMNVSTLELGDSALYLCASSFGTGETDTQYFGPGTRLTVL.

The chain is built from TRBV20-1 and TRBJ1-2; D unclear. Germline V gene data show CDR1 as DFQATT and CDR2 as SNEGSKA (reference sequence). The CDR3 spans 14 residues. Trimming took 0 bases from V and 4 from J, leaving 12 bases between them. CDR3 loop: CSARDPGPRYGYTF. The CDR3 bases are TGCAGTGCTAGAGATCCCGGGCCCCGCTATGGCTACACCTTC.